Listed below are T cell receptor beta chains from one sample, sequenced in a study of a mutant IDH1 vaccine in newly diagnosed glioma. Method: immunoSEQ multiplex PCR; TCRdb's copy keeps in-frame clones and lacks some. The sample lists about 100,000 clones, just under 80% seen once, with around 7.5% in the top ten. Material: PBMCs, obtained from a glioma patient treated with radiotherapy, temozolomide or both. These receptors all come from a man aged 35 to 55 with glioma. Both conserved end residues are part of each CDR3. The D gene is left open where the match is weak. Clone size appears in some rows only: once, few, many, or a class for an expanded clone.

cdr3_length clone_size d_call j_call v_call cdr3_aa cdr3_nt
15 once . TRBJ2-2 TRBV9 CASSAYLWAAGELFF TGTGCCAGCAGCGCCTACCTTTGGGCGGCCGGGGAGCTGTTTTTT
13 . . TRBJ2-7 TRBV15 CATSRDLGRRQYF TGTGCCACCAGCAGAGATTTAGGGAGAAGACAGTACTTC
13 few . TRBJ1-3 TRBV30 CAWSRFGEGTIYF TGTGCCTGGAGTCGGTTCGGGGAGGGCACCATATATTTT
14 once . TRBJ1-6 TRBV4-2 CASSPVKGNSPLHF TGTGCCAGCAGCCCTGTCAAGGGTAATTCACCCCTCCACTTT
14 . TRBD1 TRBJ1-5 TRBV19 CASTGTGGNQPQHF TGTGCCAGTACGGGGACAGGGGGCAATCAGCCCCAGCATTTT
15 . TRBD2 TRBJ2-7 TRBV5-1 CASSPGLAPIHEQYF TGCGCCAGCAGCCCCGGACTAGCTCCCATCCACGAGCAGTACTTC
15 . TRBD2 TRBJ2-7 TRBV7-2 CASSGRTSGIDEQYF TGTGCCAGCAGCGGGCGGACTAGCGGGATTGACGAGCAGTACTTC
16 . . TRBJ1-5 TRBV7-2 CASSPRQKTSNQPQHF TGTGCCAGCAGCCCTCGACAGAAAACTAGCAATCAGCCCCAGCATTTT
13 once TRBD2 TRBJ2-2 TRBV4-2 CASSQPSGLGLFF TGTGCCAGCAGCCAACCTAGCGGGTTGGGGCTGTTTTTT
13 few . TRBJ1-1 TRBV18 CASSPVSGGEAFF TGTGCCAGCTCACCAGTCAGCGGGGGTGAAGCTTTCTTT
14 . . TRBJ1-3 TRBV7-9 CASSATARGNTIYF TGTGCCAGCAGCGCCACAGCGCGGGGAAACACCATATATTTT
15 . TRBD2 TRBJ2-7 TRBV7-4 CASSSDPTSSHEQYF TGTGCCAGCAGCTCCGATCCGACTAGCAGCCACGAGCAGTACTTC
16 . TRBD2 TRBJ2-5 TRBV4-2 CASSQTSGEPQETQYF TGTGCCAGCAGCCAGACTAGCGGGGAGCCCCAAGAGACCCAGTACTTC
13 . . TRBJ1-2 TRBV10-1 CASSEGQFYGYTF TGCGCCAGCAGTGAAGGACAGTTCTATGGCTACACCTTC
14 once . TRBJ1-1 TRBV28 CASGGGALNTEAFF TGTGCCAGCGGCGGCGGGGCCCTGAACACTGAAGCTTTCTTT
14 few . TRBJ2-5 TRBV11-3 CASSTARQQETQYF TGTGCCAGCAGCACCGCCAGGCAACAAGAGACCCAGTACTTC